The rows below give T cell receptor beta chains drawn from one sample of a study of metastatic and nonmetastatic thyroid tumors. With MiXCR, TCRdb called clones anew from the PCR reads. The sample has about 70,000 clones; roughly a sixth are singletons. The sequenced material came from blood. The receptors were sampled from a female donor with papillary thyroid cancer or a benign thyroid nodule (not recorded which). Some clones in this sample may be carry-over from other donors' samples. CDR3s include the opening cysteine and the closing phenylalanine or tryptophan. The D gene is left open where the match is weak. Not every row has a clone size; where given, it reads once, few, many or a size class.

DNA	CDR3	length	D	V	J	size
TGTGCCAGCAGCGGGGGGTGCGGGAACACTGAAGCTTTCTTT	CASSGGCGNTEAFF	14	NA	TRBV9	TRBJ1-1	once
TGTGCCAGCAAGATGGACAGGGGGAACACTGAAGCTTTCTTT	CASKMDRGNTEAFF	14	TRBD1	TRBV2	TRBJ1-1	many
TGTGCCAGCAGTTACCGGACTAGCGGGAGAAATGAGCAGTTCTTC	CASSYRTSGRNEQFF	15	TRBD2	TRBV6-5	TRBJ2-1	many
TGTGCCAGCAGCTTAGGGCGGCCGAGCACAGATACGCAGTATTTT	CASSLGRPSTDTQYF	15	NA	TRBV7-9	TRBJ2-3	many
TGTGCCAGCAGTCAAAACTACCAGCCCCAGCATTTT	CASSQNYQPQHF	12	NA	TRBV28	TRBJ1-5	many
TGCAGCGTTGGGAGGACTAGCGGGAGAGATACGCAGTATTTT	CSVGRTSGRDTQYF	14	TRBD2	TRBV29-1	TRBJ2-3	many
TGTGCCAGCAGTGATGTGGCTAGCTACAATGAGCAGTTCTTC	CASSDVASYNEQFF	14	NA	TRBV2	TRBJ2-1	many
TGTGCCAGCAGTGCCTTCACCGGGACTAGCGGGCGGGGGACGCAGTATTTT	CASSAFTGTSGRGTQYF	17	TRBD2	TRBV6-1	TRBJ2-3	few
TGTGCCAGCAGCTTACCCGGGACATCCTATGGCTACACCTTC	CASSLPGTSYGYTF	14	NA	TRBV7-9	TRBJ1-2	NA
TGCAGTGCTAGAGATACCGTGGCCCATAACACAGATACGCAGTATTTT	CSARDTVAHNTDTQYF	16	NA	TRBV20-1	TRBJ2-3	many
TGTGCCAGCAGCCAAGAGACAGGCGGCTTCGCCAAAAACATTCAGTACTTC	CASSQETGGFAKNIQYF	17	NA	TRBV3-1	TRBJ2-4	many
TGTGCCAGCAGTTTTTCGACAGAAAATTCACCCCTCCACTTT	CASSFSTENSPLHF	14	NA	TRBV12-3/TRBV12-4	TRBJ1-6	many
TGTGCCAGCTCCATCGGCAGGGGAAGTGAGGGTGAAAAACTGTTTTTT	CASSIGRGSEGEKLFF	16	NA	TRBV6-1	TRBJ1-4	few
TGTGCCAGCAGTTCCCTAGGAGTGTCAGATACGCAGTATTTT	CASSSLGVSDTQYF	14	NA	TRBV12-3/TRBV12-4	TRBJ2-3	many
TGTGCCAGCAGCGGTGGGGGGGGCTCCTACAATGAGCAGTTCTTC	CASSGGGGSYNEQFF	15	TRBD2	TRBV7-3	TRBJ2-1	many
TGTGCCAGCAGCTTGGATCTAGATAATTCACCCCTCCACTTT	CASSLDLDNSPLHF	14	NA	TRBV5-4	TRBJ1-6	many
TGTGCCAGCAGTTCGTCTTCCGGACTAGCGGGAGGTAACGAGCAGTACTTC	CASSSSSGLAGGNEQYF	17	TRBD2	TRBV6-5	TRBJ2-7	many
TGTGCCAGCAGCTTCCGGGGGGCGCAATACAATGAGCAGTTCTTC	CASSFRGAQYNEQFF	15	NA	TRBV7-9	TRBJ2-1	many
TGTGCCAGCACCCTTAACAGGGACACAGATACGCAGTATTTT	CASTLNRDTDTQYF	14	NA	TRBV27	TRBJ2-3	few
TGTGCCAGCAGCCATCAGGGAGGCACTGAAGCTTTCTTT	CASSHQGGTEAFF	13	NA	TRBV11-2	TRBJ1-1	NA
TGTGCCAGCAGCTTAGGGTCTAGCGGGAGCGGCGAGCAGTACTTC	CASSLGSSGSGEQYF	15	TRBD2	TRBV11-2	TRBJ2-7	many
TGTGCCAGCAGTTTTTCGGACAGGGGGCCGTACGAGCAGTACTTC	CASSFSDRGPYEQYF	15	TRBD1	TRBV12-3/TRBV12-4	TRBJ2-7	many
TGTGCCAGCAGTGGGACAGGGCCCTATGGCTACACCTTC	CASSGTGPYGYTF	13	TRBD1	TRBV11-2	TRBJ1-2	many
TGTGCCTGGAGTGGTTGGACACAGAGTAACTATGGCTACACCTTC	CAWSGWTQSNYGYTF	15	NA	TRBV30	TRBJ1-2	NA
TGTGCCAGCAGCCAAGGCGGGAGGGTCAACGAGCAGTACTTC	CASSQGGRVNEQYF	14	TRBD2	TRBV14	TRBJ2-7	NA
TGTGCCAGCAGTGATTGGGGACAGAAAGCTTTCTTT	CASSDWGQKAFF	12	TRBD1	TRBV6-1	TRBJ1-1	few
TGTGCCAGTCCCCTAGACAGGGACGTTTTGAGCGGGACTCCTGAGCAGTTCTTC	CASPLDRDVLSGTPEQFF	18	NA	TRBV6-2/TRBV6-3	TRBJ2-1	few
TGTGCCTGGGACGCGGCGGGGACTGAAGCTTTCTTT	CAWDAAGTEAFF	12	NA	TRBV30	TRBJ1-1	many
TGTGCCAGCAGTGGAGGGATGAACTATGGCTACACCTTC	CASSGGMNYGYTF	13	NA	TRBV28	TRBJ1-2	many
TGTGCCAGCAGCCAATCGTGGGATTGGGCTGAAGCTTTCTTT	CASSQSWDWAEAFF	14	NA	TRBV16	TRBJ1-1	few
TGTGCCACCGCGGGAGGAAACACCGGGGAGCTGTTTTTT	CATAGGNTGELFF	13	TRBD2	TRBV6-1	TRBJ2-2	many
TGTGCCAGCAGCGATCGGCCAGGACGATACGAGCAGTACTTC	CASSDRPGRYEQYF	14	NA	TRBV6-1	TRBJ2-7	many
TGTGCCAGCTCACTCTTACAGGGGCCTCAGCCTGGGGCCAACGTCCTGACTTTC	CASSLLQGPQPGANVLTF	18	TRBD1	TRBV18	TRBJ2-6	many
TGCAGTGCGAGGGAGGAGGCCGACTCCTACGAGCAGTACTTC	CSAREEADSYEQYF	14	NA	TRBV20-1	TRBJ2-7	many
TGTGCCAGCAGCCAAGATGGGGGCAGTCCAGCCTACGAGCAGTACTTC	CASSQDGGSPAYEQYF	16	NA	TRBV4-2	TRBJ2-7	once
TGTGCCAGCAGCGATCGACAGGAGTATAATTCACCCCTCCACTTT	CASSDRQEYNSPLHF	15	NA	TRBV9	TRBJ1-6	many
TGTGCCAGCAGTCACAGGGACGCGTACGGCTACACCTTC	CASSHRDAYGYTF	13	NA	TRBV6-2/TRBV6-3	TRBJ1-2	many
TGTGCCAGCAGTTCTAGCTCCTACAATGAGCAGTTCTTC	CASSSSSYNEQFF	13	NA	TRBV12-3/TRBV12-4	TRBJ2-1	many
TGTGCCAGCAGTGGGGGAACAGAGTGGTCACCCCTCCACTTT	CASSGGTEWSPLHF	14	NA	TRBV2	TRBJ1-6	NA
TGTGCCAGCAGCCCCGACAGGGGTTCACTATACGAGCAGTACTTC	CASSPDRGSLYEQYF	15	TRBD1	TRBV7-9	TRBJ2-7	NA
TGTGCCAGCAGCTTAGCTGAGTACAATGAGCAGTTCTTC	CASSLAEYNEQFF	13	NA	TRBV7-9	TRBJ2-1	many
TGTGCCAGCAGTTTGGAAGGGAGCTCCTACGAGCAGTACTTC	CASSLEGSSYEQYF	14	NA	TRBV28	TRBJ2-7	many
TGTGCCTGGAGTGCCTTGGGCAGCTTCTCTGGAAACACCATATATTTT	CAWSALGSFSGNTIYF	16	NA	TRBV30	TRBJ1-3	many
TGTGCCAGCAGCCATGCGGTAGGAGGCGGCTACACCTTC	CASSHAVGGGYTF	13	NA	TRBV14	TRBJ1-2	NA
TGTGCCAGCTCACCGAGCTCTGGAAACACCATATATTTT	CASSPSSGNTIYF	13	NA	TRBV18	TRBJ1-3	NA